This T cell receptor (beta chain) was sequenced in a study of long-term antiretroviral therapy in people with HIV. General study points: Whereas controls had wider CDR3 length ranges, HIV repertoires had narrower ones. No data were available on ART adherence, viral resistance or therapy changes.

This clone was seen a single time. Its specificity is unknown. Trimming left V 7 bases short and J 6 bases short, with 24 bases between. Germline V gene lookup returns CDR1 LNHDA and CDR2 SQIVND (reference sequence). The CDR3 totals 17 residues. Sequencing relied on immunoSEQ assay v3.0, run at survey level. Some clones are missing from TCRdb's copy, which holds only in-frame ones; the method was immunoSEQ multiplex PCR. The table has around 25,000 clones, 90% to 95% seen once. V usage is TRBV19 and J usage is TRBJ2-2, with D tentatively TRBD2 (6 bases). The TCR sequence derives from a woman aged 50 to 60 with HIV. Sequencing used unsorted PBMCs, obtained just over 4.8 years after starting antiretroviral therapy. CDR3 sequence reads: CASTTSRLVVTPGELFF. Written as DNA, the CDR3 is TGTGCCAGTACCACAAGCAGACTAGTCGTGACTCCCGGGGAGCTGTTTTTT.